Listed below are T cell receptor beta chains from one sample, sequenced in a study of T cell responses to AZD1222 COVID-19 vaccine. TCRdb's table, derived via immunoSEQ multiplex PCR, lists solely in-frame clones and lacks some. The sample shows 130,000 or so clones, 89% of them seen only once. This material consisted of peripheral blood, taken on day 0 of AZD1222 vaccination. Every receptor here comes from an adult in good health. Each CDR3 is given with its conserved first and last residue. The D gene is left open where the match is weak.

>TRBJ1-2|-|TRBV5-1
TGCGCCAGCAGCCTATTCCAGGATCGGGGCTACACCTTC
CASSLFQDRGYTF
>TRBJ2-1|TRBD2|TRBV6-5
TGTGCCAGCAGTTGGGACTACCGGAGTTACTACAATGAGCAGTTCTTC
CASSWDYRSYYNEQFF
>TRBJ1-5|-|TRBV6-9
TGTGCCAGCAGGGTATTTGAACGGGACGCAGGGGAGGGCCAGCCCCAGCATTTT
CASRVFERDAGEGQPQHF
>TRBJ2-3|TRBD2|TRBV5-4
TGTGCCAGCAGCTCCGGACTAGTCAAAGATACGCAGTATTTT
CASSSGLVKDTQYF
>TRBJ1-4|-|TRBV19
TGTGCCAGTAGTTTCGGGGAGGCAACTAATGAAAAACTGTTTTTT
CASSFGEATNEKLFF
>TRBJ2-7|-|TRBV4-2
TGTGCCAGCAGCCAAGCCCCGGGACTTGCGACGTCCGAGCAGTACTTC
CASSQAPGLATSEQYF
>TRBJ2-1|-|TRBV4-3
TGCGCCAGCAGCCAAGCAACAGGGGGGGATCATGAGCAGTTCTTC
CASSQATGGDHEQFF
>TRBJ2-2|-|TRBV11-1
TGTGCCAGCAGCGTTCGACAGACCACCGGGGAGCTGTTTTTT
CASSVRQTTGELFF
>TRBJ2-5|-|TRBV6-1
TGTGCCAGCAGTCGCGGGGGCCGGGGATCGGAGACCCAGTACTTC
CASSRGGRGSETQYF
>TRBJ1-2|TRBD1|TRBV7-9
TGTGCCAGCAGCTTCCTAGACAGGGAAGGTGGCTACACCTTC
CASSFLDREGGYTF